The rows below give T cell receptor beta chains drawn from one sample of a study of neurological immune-mediated disorders. Via MiXCR, TCRdb re-called the 5' RACE reads, giving one row per CDR3 protein. Of under 85,000 distinct CDR3 sequences listed, around 14% are singletons. The specimen was PBMCs. The source is a woman between 50 and 59 years old in good health. Each CDR3 is given with its conserved first and last residue. D genes are given only for firm matches. Expanded clones are given a class, and other clones once, few, many or no size at all.

TRBJ2-5,many,TRBV7-2,TRBD1,TGTGCCAGCAGCCAAAACAGGGGATCAGAGACCCAGTACTTC,CASSQNRGSETQYF
TRBJ2-3,few,TRBV7-6,NA,TGTGCCAGCAGCTTAGATAAGAGCTCTAGCGCCCCTAGCACAGATACGCAGTATTTT,CASSLDKSSSAPSTDTQYF
TRBJ2-1,many,TRBV6-1,TRBD2,TGTGCCAGCAGGGCGCGGACTAGCGGGGTAAATGAGCAGTTCTTC,CASRARTSGVNEQFF
TRBJ2-1,many,TRBV29-1,TRBD2,TGCAGCGTTGAAGATCAAGCGGGGGACTCCTACAATGAGCAGTTCTTC,CSVEDQAGDSYNEQFF
TRBJ1-4,many,TRBV4-2,NA,TGTGCCAGCAGCAAGGGAGATCCAACTAATGAAAAACTGTTTTTT,CASSKGDPTNEKLFF
TRBJ2-1,many,TRBV5-6,NA,TGTGCCAGCAGCTTGGGAAACGGACTCTCCTACAATGAGCAGTTCTTC,CASSLGNGLSYNEQFF
TRBJ2-3,many,TRBV20-1,NA,TGCAGTGCTGAACGAGACCGGGGAACAGATACGCAGTATTTT,CSAERDRGTDTQYF
TRBJ2-5,many,TRBV7-2,TRBD2,TGTGCCAGCAGCTTAGGGCTTGGCGGGGGGAACCAAGAGACCCAGTACTTC,CASSLGLGGGNQETQYF
TRBJ2-1,many,TRBV5-1,TRBD2,TGCGCCAGCAGCGGGGGACTAGCGGAGCACAATGAGCAGTTCTTC,CASSGGLAEHNEQFF
TRBJ2-3,many,TRBV5-1,TRBD2,TGCGCCAGCAGCTTTGGTCCAGCGGGGGGTGGTACAGATACGCAGTATTTT,CASSFGPAGGGTDTQYF
TRBJ2-7,many,TRBV5-1,TRBD1,TGCGCCAGCAGCCGCGGGACAGGGGGTTATGAGCAGTACTTC,CASSRGTGGYEQYF
TRBJ1-1,many,TRBV5-1,NA,TGCGCCAGCAGCTTGGGGTGGGCGCGGACTGAAGCTTTCTTT,CASSLGWARTEAFF
TRBJ2-3,many,TRBV7-2,TRBD2,TGTGCCAGCAGGAGGACCAGCGGGGACCCAGATACGCAGTATTTT,CASRRTSGDPDTQYF
TRBJ1-1,many,TRBV7-8,NA,TGTGCCAGCAGCTTAGTAGTCCCAGGGGTAGAGTCCACTGAAGCTTTCTTT,CASSLVVPGVESTEAFF
TRBJ1-6,many,TRBV6-5,NA,TGTGCCAGCAGTTACGAGGGCTTTAATTCACCCCTCCACTTT,CASSYEGFNSPLHF
TRBJ2-2,many,TRBV5-1,TRBD1,TGCGCCAGCGCCGGACAGGGGGCGTTCGGGGAGCTGTTTTTT,CASAGQGAFGELFF
TRBJ2-7,NA,TRBV5-1,NA,TGCGCCAGCAGCTTGGCCGTAGGGGCTAGCTCCTACGAGCAGTACTTC,CASSLAVGASSYEQYF
TRBJ2-2,many,TRBV20-1,NA,TGCAGTGCTAATGGGGATCCAGACACCGGGGAGCTGTTTTTT,CSANGDPDTGELFF
TRBJ1-5,many,TRBV12-3/TRBV12-4,NA,TGTGCCAGCAGTTCAATCGATCAGCCCCAGCATTTT,CASSSIDQPQHF
TRBJ1-1,many,TRBV7-9,NA,TGTGCCAGCAGCCCGGCCTTGAACACTGAAGCTTTCTTT,CASSPALNTEAFF
TRBJ1-6,few,TRBV6-6,NA,TGTGCCAGCAGTTACCAAGATTCACCCCTCCACTTT,CASSYQDSPLHF
TRBJ2-5,many,TRBV7-9,NA,TGTGCCAGCAGCCCACGGACGTACCAAGAGACCCAGTACTTC,CASSPRTYQETQYF
TRBJ2-7,many,TRBV5-5,TRBD2,TGTGCCAGCAGCTTGTCCGGGACTAGACCGTCCGAGCAGTACTTC,CASSLSGTRPSEQYF
TRBJ1-5,many,TRBV5-1,NA,TGCGCCAGCAGTGAGGGACTAAACAATCAGCCCCAGCATTTT,CASSEGLNNQPQHF
TRBJ2-6,many,TRBV29-1,NA,TGCAGCGCCGGGTCGGCGGGGGCCAACGTCCTGACTTTC,CSAGSAGANVLTF
TRBJ1-1,many,TRBV27,TRBD1,TGTGCCAGCAGTCGACCTGGGACAGGGAACACTGAAGCTTTCTTT,CASSRPGTGNTEAFF
TRBJ1-2,many,TRBV5-6,NA,TGTGCCAGCAGCACACCTGGGATTAACTATGGCTACACCTTC,CASSTPGINYGYTF
TRBJ1-5,NA,TRBV2,TRBD1,TGTGCCAGCAGGAAGGACAGGGAACCGGTTAGCAATCAGCCCCAGCATTTT,CASRKDREPVSNQPQHF
TRBJ2-7,NA,TRBV19,NA,TGTGCCAGTAGACCAAGGACTATCAGCGAGCAGTACTTC,CASRPRTISEQYF
TRBJ2-7,many,TRBV20-1,TRBD2,TGCAGTGCTAGAGGTTTTGTTTCCGGTGGGCGGGAGAGAGACGAGCAGTACTTC,CSARGFVSGGRERDEQYF
TRBJ2-1,many,TRBV5-1,TRBD1,TGCGCCAGCAGCGTACAGGGGAATGAGCAGTTCTTC,CASSVQGNEQFF
TRBJ2-3,many,TRBV20-1,TRBD2,TGCAGTGCCGCCGGCCTGACTAGCGGGGGGCCCACAGATACGCAGTATTTT,CSAAGLTSGGPTDTQYF
TRBJ2-7,NA,TRBV19,NA,TGTGCCAGTAGTATCGGAGACAACTACGAGCAGTACTTC,CASSIGDNYEQYF
TRBJ2-2,many,TRBV5-1,TRBD2,TGCGCCAGCAGCTTACTAGCGAATAGTCGTACCGGGGAGCTGTTTTTT,CASSLLANSRTGELFF
TRBJ1-1,NA,TRBV5-1,NA,TGCGCCAGCAGCTTCGGGACGGCAAGGGACACTGAAGCTTTCTTT,CASSFGTARDTEAFF
TRBJ2-5,many,TRBV2,NA,TGTGCCAGCAGTGAAGGTGGGGGAATCGAAGAGACCCAGTACTTC,CASSEGGGIEETQYF
TRBJ1-1,many,TRBV5-1,NA,TGCGCCAGCAGCTTGGCCTGGGGGAAGGAGGACACTGAAGCTTTCTTT,CASSLAWGKEDTEAFF
TRBJ2-7,many,TRBV6-6,NA,TGTGCCAGCAGTTACGATCAGTACTCCTACGAGCAGTACTTC,CASSYDQYSYEQYF
TRBJ2-7,many,TRBV28,TRBD1,TGTGCCAGCAGAGTACCGGGACAGGGATACGAGCAGTACTTC,CASRVPGQGYEQYF
TRBJ2-5,many,TRBV6-2/TRBV6-3,TRBD2,TGTGCCAGCAGTTCCTCTAGCGGGGGGGCAGAGACCCAGTACTTC,CASSSSSGGAETQYF
TRBJ2-1,many,TRBV27,TRBD2,TGTGCCAGCAGTTTATCCGGGACTAGATGGGGTGAGCAGTTCTTC,CASSLSGTRWGEQFF
TRBJ2-1,few,TRBV12-3/TRBV12-4,TRBD2,TGTGCCAGCAGTTCAGGGACTAGCGGGAACAATGAGCAGTTCTTC,CASSSGTSGNNEQFF
TRBJ1-1,many,TRBV20-1,NA,TGCAGTGCTAGAGATTGGAACACTGAAGCTTTCTTT,CSARDWNTEAFF
TRBJ2-5,many,TRBV5-1,TRBD1,TGCGCCAGCACCGACCAGGGGGCGTTTGAGGAGACCCAGTACTTC,CASTDQGAFEETQYF
TRBJ2-1,NA,TRBV20-1,TRBD2,TGCAGTGCTAGAGACCGACTAGCGGGGGTTTACAATGAGCAGTTCTTC,CSARDRLAGVYNEQFF
TRBJ2-5,many,TRBV7-6,NA,TGTGCCAGCAGCTTAGACCCTGCTTTCGAGACCCAGTACTTC,CASSLDPAFETQYF
TRBJ2-5,many,TRBV28,NA,TGTGCCACCCGACCTCGACATTCACAAGAGACCCAGTACTTC,CATRPRHSQETQYF
TRBJ1-5,many,TRBV20-1,NA,TGCAGTGCTAGAGAGACCACAGGGTCCCATCAGCCCCAGCATTTT,CSARETTGSHQPQHF
TRBJ1-1,many,TRBV6-6,NA,TGTGCCAGCAGTCTCGGACAAGAAGCTTTCTTT,CASSLGQEAFF
TRBJ2-1,many,TRBV28,NA,TGTGCCAGCAGTTTATTTGAAGACAATGAGCAGTTCTTC,CASSLFEDNEQFF
TRBJ1-4,many,TRBV5-1,TRBD1,TGCGCCAGCAGCACCGCACTGACAGGGATAGATGAAAAACTGTTTTTT,CASSTALTGIDEKLFF